This TCR beta chain emerged from a study of CD8+CD57+ T cells in acquired aplastic anemia. Background on the study: On average, sorted CD4+ and CD8+ cells gave roughly 2.9 ug of DNA. Healthy donors averaged around 11 million reads for CD4+ cells. Study results and caveats: There were approximately 27 CD8+ CDR3 sequences that occurred in both patients and controls. Patients did not significantly differ from controls in CD8+ Simpson's diversity.

TCR beta VDJ and CDR3 were profiled, and genomic DNA was the template. Each CDR3 protein is one row after TCRdb ran MiXCR on the reads. The table records about 210,000 distinct CDR3 sequences, 60% to 65% of them present only once. Details on this clonotype: The antigen is undetermined.

The material sequenced was sorted CD4+, CD8+, or CD8+CD57+ T cells (not recorded which) from PBMCs. The origin of this receptor is a human donor in good health.

The CDR3 region has the DNA TGTGCCAGCAGCCCCGGGACTAGCGGGATGGATACGCAGTATTTT. This encodes CASSPGTSGMDTQYF. The gene calls are TRBV7-9 and TRBJ2-3, with 13 nucleotides matching TRBD2. The germline CDR1 and CDR2 sequences are SEHNR and FQNEAQ (reference sequence). The CDR3 runs 15 residues. J lost 6 bases, V lost 5 bases, and 5 bases had no gene match.